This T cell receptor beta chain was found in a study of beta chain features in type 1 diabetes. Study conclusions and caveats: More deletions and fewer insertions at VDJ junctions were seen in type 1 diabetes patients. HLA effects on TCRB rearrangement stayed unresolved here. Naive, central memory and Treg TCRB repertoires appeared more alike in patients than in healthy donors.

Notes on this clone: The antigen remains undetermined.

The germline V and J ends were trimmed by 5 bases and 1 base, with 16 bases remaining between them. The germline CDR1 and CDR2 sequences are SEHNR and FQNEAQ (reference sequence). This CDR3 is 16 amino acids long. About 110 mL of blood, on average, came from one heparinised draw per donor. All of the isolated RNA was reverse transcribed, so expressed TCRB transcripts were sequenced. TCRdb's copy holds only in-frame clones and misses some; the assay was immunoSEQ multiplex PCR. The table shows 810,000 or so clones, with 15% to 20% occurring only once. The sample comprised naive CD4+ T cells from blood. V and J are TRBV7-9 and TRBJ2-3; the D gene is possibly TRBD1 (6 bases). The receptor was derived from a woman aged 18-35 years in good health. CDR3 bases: TGTGCCAGCAGCCCCAACGACAGGTCCCGCACAGATACGCAGTATTTT. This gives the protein CASSPNDRSRTDTQYF.